This TCR beta chain was identified in a study of beta chain features in type 1 diabetes. This CDR3 is 16 amino acids long. CDR1 and CDR2 from the germline V gene are LGHNA and YSLEER. Losses at the gene ends were 5 bases for V and 5 bases for J; bases not matched to a gene: 8. As every portion of the isolated RNA was reverse transcribed, the sequencing read expressed TCRB transcripts. Assay: immunoSEQ multiplex PCR; the TCRdb copy retains only in-frame clones and omits some. Among around 190,000 clones listed, about 13% were seen once. The rearrangement links TRBV4-3 to TRBJ2-2; 10 bases match TRBD2. Sequenced sample: central memory CD4+ T cells from blood. The sequence was collected from a woman aged 18 to 35 in good health. CDR3 bases: TGCGCCAGCAGCTTGGGACTAGCGCGGGAAACCGGGGAGCTGTTTTTT. It translates to CASSLGLARETGELFF.